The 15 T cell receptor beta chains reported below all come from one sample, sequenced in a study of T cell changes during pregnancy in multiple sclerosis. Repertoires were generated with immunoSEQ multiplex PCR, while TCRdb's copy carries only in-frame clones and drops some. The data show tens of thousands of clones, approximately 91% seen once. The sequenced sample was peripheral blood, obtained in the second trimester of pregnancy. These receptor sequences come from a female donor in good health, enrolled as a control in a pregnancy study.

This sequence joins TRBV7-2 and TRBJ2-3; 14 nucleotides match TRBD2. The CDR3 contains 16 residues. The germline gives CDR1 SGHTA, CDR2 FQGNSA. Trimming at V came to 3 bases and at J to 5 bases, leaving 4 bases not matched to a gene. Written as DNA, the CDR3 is TGTGCCAGCAGCTTTTCCGGGACTAGCGGGGGAGATACGCAGTATTTT. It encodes CASSFSGTSGGDTQYF.

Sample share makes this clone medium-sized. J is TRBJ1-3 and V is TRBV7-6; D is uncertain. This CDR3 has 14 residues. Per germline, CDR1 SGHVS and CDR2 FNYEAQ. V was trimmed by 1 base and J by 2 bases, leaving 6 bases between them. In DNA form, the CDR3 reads TGTGCCAGCAGCTTAGGCGAGACTGGAAACACCATATATTTT. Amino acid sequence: CASSLGETGNTIYF.

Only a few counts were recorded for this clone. CDR3 amino acids: CASSEAGTASGNTIYF. In DNA form, the CDR3 reads TGTGCCAGCAGTGAAGCAGGGACAGCCTCTGGAAACACCATATATTTT. This chain links TRBV6-1 with TRBJ1-3; 7 nucleotides align to TRBD1. This CDR3 comprises 16 residues. Losses at the gene ends were 0 bases for V and 0 bases for J; bases not matched to a gene: 2. The germline CDR1 and CDR2 sequences are MNHNS and SASEGT.

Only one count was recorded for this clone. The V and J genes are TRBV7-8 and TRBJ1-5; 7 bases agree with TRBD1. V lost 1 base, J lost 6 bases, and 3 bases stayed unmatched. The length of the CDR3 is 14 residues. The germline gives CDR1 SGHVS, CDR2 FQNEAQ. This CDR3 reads CASSLEGGGQPQHF. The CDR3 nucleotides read TGTGCCAGCAGCTTAGAAGGGGGCGGTCAGCCCCAGCATTTT.

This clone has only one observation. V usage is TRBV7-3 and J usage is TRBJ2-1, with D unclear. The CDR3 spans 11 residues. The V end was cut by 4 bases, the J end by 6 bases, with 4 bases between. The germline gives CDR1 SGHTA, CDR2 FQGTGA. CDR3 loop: CASSSSNEQFF. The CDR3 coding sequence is TGTGCCAGCAGCTCTAGCAATGAGCAGTTCTTC. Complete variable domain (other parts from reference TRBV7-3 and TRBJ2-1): GAGVSQTPSNKVTEKGKYVELRCDPISGHTALYWYRQSLGQGPEFLIYFQGTGAADDSGLPNDRFFAVRPEGSVSTLKIQRTERGDSAVYLCASSSSNEQFFGPGTRLTVL.

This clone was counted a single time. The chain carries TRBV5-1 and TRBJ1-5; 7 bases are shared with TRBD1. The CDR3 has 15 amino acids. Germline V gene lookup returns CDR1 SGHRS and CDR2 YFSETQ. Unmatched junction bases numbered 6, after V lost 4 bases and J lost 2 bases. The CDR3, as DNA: TGCGCCAGCAGCCCGACAGGGATGGGCAATCAGCCCCAGCATTTT. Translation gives CASSPTGMGNQPQHF.

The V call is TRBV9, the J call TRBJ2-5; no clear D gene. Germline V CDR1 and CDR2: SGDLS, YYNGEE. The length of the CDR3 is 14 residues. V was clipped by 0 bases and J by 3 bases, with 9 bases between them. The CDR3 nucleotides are TGTGCCAGCAGCGTAGGGGCAAGTAAAGAGACCCAGTACTTC. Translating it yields CASSVGASKETQYF. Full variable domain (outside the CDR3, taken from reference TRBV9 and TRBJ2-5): DSGVTQTPKHLITATGQRVTLRCSPRSGDLSVYWYQQSLDQGLQFLIQYYNGEERAKGNILERFSAQQFPDLHSELNLSSLELGDSALYFCASSVGASKETQYFGPGTRLLVL.

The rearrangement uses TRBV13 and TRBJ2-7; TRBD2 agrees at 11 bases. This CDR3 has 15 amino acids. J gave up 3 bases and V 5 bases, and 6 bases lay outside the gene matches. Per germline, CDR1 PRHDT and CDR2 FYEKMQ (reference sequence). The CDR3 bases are TGTGCCAGCAGCGAAGGACTAGCGGGCCTCTACGAGCAGTACTTC. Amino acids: CASSEGLAGLYEQYF.

The CDR3 DNA follows: TGTGCCAGCAGTCCCACAGGGCTCTCCTACAATGAGCAGTTCTTC. Protein: CASSPTGLSYNEQFF. V gene TRBV6-5 combines with J gene TRBJ2-1; tentative D call: TRBD1 (6 bases). Trimming removed 5 bases from V and 0 bases from J, with 11 bases in between. The V gene's germline CDR1 is MNHEY and CDR2 SVGAGI. The CDR3 has 15 residues.

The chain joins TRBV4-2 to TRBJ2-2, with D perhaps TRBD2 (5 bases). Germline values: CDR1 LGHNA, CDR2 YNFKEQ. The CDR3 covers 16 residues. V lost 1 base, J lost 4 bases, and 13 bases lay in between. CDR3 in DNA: TGTGCCAGCAGCCAAGTCAAGATTCTAGCCACCGGGGAGCTGTTTTTT. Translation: CASSQVKILATGELFF.

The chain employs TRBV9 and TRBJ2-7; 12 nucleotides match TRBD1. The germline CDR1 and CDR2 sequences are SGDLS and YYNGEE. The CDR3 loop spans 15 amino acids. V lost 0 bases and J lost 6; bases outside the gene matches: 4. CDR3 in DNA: TGTGCCAGCAGCGTAGGGGGACAGGGGGCCTTCGAGCAGTACTTC. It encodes CASSVGGQGAFEQYF.

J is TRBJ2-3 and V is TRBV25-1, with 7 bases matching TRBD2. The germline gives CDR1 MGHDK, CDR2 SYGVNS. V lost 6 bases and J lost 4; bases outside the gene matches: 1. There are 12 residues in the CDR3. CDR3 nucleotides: TGTGCCAGCAGGGCGGGGGCAGATACGCAGTATTTT. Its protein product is CASRAGADTQYF.

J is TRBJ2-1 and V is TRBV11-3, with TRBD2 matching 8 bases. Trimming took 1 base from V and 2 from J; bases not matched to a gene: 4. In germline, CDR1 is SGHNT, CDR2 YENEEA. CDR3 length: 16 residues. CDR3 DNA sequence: TGTGCCAGCAGCTTAGCCGGGGGGGCCGCCTACAATGAGCAGTTCTTC. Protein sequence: CASSLAGGAAYNEQFF.

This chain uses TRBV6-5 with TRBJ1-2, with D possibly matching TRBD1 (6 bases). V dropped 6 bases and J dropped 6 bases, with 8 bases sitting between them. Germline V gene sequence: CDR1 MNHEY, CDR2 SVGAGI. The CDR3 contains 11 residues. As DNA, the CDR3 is TGTGCCAGCAGCCAGGGGAATGGCTACACCTTC. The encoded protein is CASSQGNGYTF.

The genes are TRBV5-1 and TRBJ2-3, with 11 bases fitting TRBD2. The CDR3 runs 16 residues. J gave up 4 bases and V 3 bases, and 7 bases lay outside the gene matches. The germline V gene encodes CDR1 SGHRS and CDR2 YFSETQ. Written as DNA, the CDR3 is TGCGCCAGCAGCTCTATACTAGCGGGAGCATCAGATACGCAGTATTTT. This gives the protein CASSSILAGASDTQYF. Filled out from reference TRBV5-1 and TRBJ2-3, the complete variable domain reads KAGVTQTPRYLIKTRGQQVTLSCSPISGHRSVSWYQQTPGQGLQFLFEYFSETQRNKGNFPGRFSGRQFSNSRSEMNVSTLELGDSALYLCASSSILAGASDTQYFGPGTRLTVL.